Listed here are 30 T cell receptor beta chains from one sample, sequenced in a study of T cells in Graves' hyperthyroidism and ophthalmopathy. The investigators amplified TCR beta CDR3 regions from RNA transcripts. Using the HTBI primer set, a first-round RT-PCR was run on the TCR CDR3. TCRdb analysed the multiplex PCR reads with MiXCR anew, one entry per CDR3 protein. Altogether fewer than 650,000 distinct CDR3 sequences are present, around 13% being singletons, with the ten largest covering 5.5% to 7.5%. Sample: blood. These receptors were taken from a woman in her twenties or thirties with Graves' hyperthyroidism that later progressed to Graves' ophthalmopathy.

The chain has TRBV28 and TRBJ1-1, with D uncertain. Germline CDR1 reads MDHEN; CDR2 reads SYDVKM. This CDR3 has 14 amino acids. Trimming took off 8 bases at V and 0 bases at J, with 13 bases between the two ends. The CDR3 bases are TGTGCCAGCGCTAACCGGGATCTGAACACTGAAGCTTTCTTT. It is translated as CASANRDLNTEAFF.

There are many counts of this clonotype. The chain links TRBV28 to TRBJ1-5; D unresolved. With 7 bases removed from V and 7 bases from J, the gap between germline ends came to 14 bases. The CDR3 consists of 13 residues. Germline V lookup: CDR1 MDHEN, CDR2 SYDVKM. Here the CDR3 reads CASIEKGMQPQHF. DNA for the CDR3: TGTGCCAGCATAGAAAAAGGGATGCAGCCCCAGCATTTT.

Only a few counts were recorded for this clonotype. This chain links TRBV11-3 with TRBJ2-6, with TRBD1 identical over 9 bases. The CDR3 runs to 16 residues. CDR1 is SGHNT and CDR2 is YENEEA in the germline V gene. Trimming took 7 bases from V and 1 from J; bases not matched to a gene: 5. The CDR3 spells CASTGTGSSGANVLTF. The DNA of the CDR3 is TGTGCCAGCACAGGGACAGGGTCTTCTGGGGCCAACGTCCTGACTTTC. The full variable domain, with the rest looked up from reference TRBV11-3 and TRBJ2-6, is EAGVVQSPRYKIIEKKQPVAFWCNPISGHNTLYWYLQNLGQGPELLIRYENEEAVDDSQLPKDRFSAERLKGVDSTLKIQPAELGDSAVYLCASTGTGSSGANVLTFGAGSRLTVL.

This clonotype showed up just once. V is TRBV20-1 and J is TRBJ1-1; 7 bases are shared with TRBD1. This CDR3 region has 15 residues. From germline, CDR1 is DFQATT and CDR2 SNEGSKA (reference sequence). V was clipped by 2 bases and J by 4 bases; unmatched bases: 10. The CDR3 DNA sequence: TGCAGTGCTAGAATCCGGGGGGACAGTGGCACTGAAGCTTTCTTT. This translates into CSARIRGDSGTEAFF.

This clonotype has at least ten counts. The gene calls are TRBV7-2 and TRBJ2-7; the D gene is possibly TRBD2 (6 bases). This CDR3 spans 16 amino acids. CDR1 is SGHTA, CDR2 FQGNSA, per germline. Trimming took off 5 bases at V and 2 bases at J, with 19 bases between the two ends. CDR3 DNA: TGTGCCAGCAGCCGGAATCCGGGACTTGCTACCTACGAGCAGTACTTC. It yields the protein CASSRNPGLATYEQYF.

About this clonotype itself: This may come from a read error, since a much larger clone is one base off. The rearrangement links TRBV7-9 to TRBJ2-5; tentatively, D is TRBD1 or TRBD2 (5 bases each). Germline assignment: CDR1 SEHNR and CDR2 FQNEAQ (reference sequence). Trimming removed 5 bases from V and 5 bases from J, with 18 bases in between. This CDR3 region has 15 residues. CDR3 protein: CASSQGTVDRETQYF. In DNA form, the CDR3 reads TGTGCCAGCAGCCAAGGGACGGTCGACCGGGAGACCCAGTACTTC. Full variable domain (rest looked up from reference TRBV7-9 and TRBJ2-5): DTGVSQNPRHKITKRGQNVTFRCDPISEHNRLYWYRQTLGQGPEFLTYFQNEAQLEKSRLLSDRFSAERPKGSFSTLEIQRTEQGDSAMYLCASSQGTVDRETQYFGPGTRLLVL.

The V gene is TRBV5-1, the J gene TRBJ2-7, with 10 nucleotides matching TRBD2. The germline V gene encodes CDR1 SGHRS and CDR2 YFSETQ. Trimming cost V 7 bases and J 2 bases; bases outside gene matches: 6. The CDR3 covers 14 residues. The CDR3 loop is CASALAGVTYEQYF. The CDR3 DNA sequence: TGCGCCAGCGCCCTAGCGGGGGTAACCTACGAGCAGTACTTC.

The chain combines TRBV6-5 with TRBJ1-3, with TRBD1 matching 9 bases. Germline V gene lookup returns CDR1 MNHEY and CDR2 SVGAGI. J lost 0 bases, V lost 1 base, and 4 bases had no gene match. The CDR3 length is 17 residues. CDR3 residues: CASSYLTGGISGNTIYF. CDR3 DNA: TGTGCCAGCAGTTACTTGACAGGGGGAATCTCTGGAAACACCATATATTTT.

This clonotype was observed many times. V gene TRBV7-2 combines with J gene TRBJ1-2; 7 bases are shared with TRBD1. Trimming at V came to 10 bases and at J to 7 bases, leaving 18 bases not matched to a gene. The CDR3 spans 15 residues. Germline values: CDR1 SGHTA, CDR2 FQGNSA. CDR3 loop: CATPIGDSFIGGYTF. For the CDR3, the DNA is TGTGCCACCCCAATCGGGGACAGCTTTATTGGTGGCTACACCTTC. The whole variable domain, remainder taken from reference TRBV7-2 and TRBJ1-2, is GAGVSQSPSNKVTEKGKDVELRCDPISGHTALYWYRQSLGQGLEFLIYFQGNSAPDKSGLPSDRFSAERTGGSVSTLTIQRTQQEDSAVYLCATPIGDSFIGGYTFGSGTRLTVV.

This clonotype showed up many times. The chain combines TRBV7-9 with TRBJ2-7; TRBD1 matches at 10 bases. Germline V gene lookup returns CDR1 SEHNR and CDR2 FQNEAQ (reference sequence). This CDR3 has 14 amino acids. The ends lost 4 bases at V and 0 bases at J; junction bases unmatched: 0. Here the CDR3 DNA reads TGTGCCAGCAGCTGGACAGGGGGCTCCTACGAGCAGTACTTC. Translation gives CASSWTGGSYEQYF.

This sequence joins TRBV28 and TRBJ2-3; tentative D call: TRBD2 (6 bases). CDR1 is MDHEN and CDR2 is SYDVKM in the germline V gene. The CDR3 sequence is 15 residues long. V lost 9 bases and J 2 bases, leaving 18 bases between the germline ends. The CDR3 nucleotides are TGTGCCAGTCTTCACCCGGCGGGGCACACAGATACGCAGTATTTT. As protein: CASLHPAGHTDTQYF.

To note about this clonotype: Relative to the germline gene, one junction end is altered; a read error may explain this. V and J are TRBV20-1 and TRBJ1-6; D unresolved. Germline CDR1 is DFQATT and CDR2 is SNEGSKA (reference sequence). The CDR3 totals 14 residues. CDR3 loop: CSGRDSSFESPLHF. The CDR3 DNA reads as TGCAGTGGTAGAGATTCCTCCTTTGAGTCACCCCTCCACTTT.

Notes on this clonotype: A read error is possible here, since a much larger clone lies one base away. The V gene is TRBV6-1, the J gene TRBJ2-6; 10 bases match TRBD1. This CDR3 spans 17 amino acids. Germline-derived CDR1 and CDR2 are MNHNS and SASEGT. V gave up 5 bases and J gave up 1 base; unmatched junction bases: 5. The CDR3 DNA follows: TGTGCCAGCAGTTCGACAGGGGGCGAGTCTGGGGCCAACGTCCTGACTTTC. It encodes CASSSTGGESGANVLTF.

This clonotype was counted at least ten times. The chain uses TRBV3-1 and TRBJ2-1, with TRBD2 matching 7 bases. This CDR3 contains 13 residues. Germline V gene data show CDR1 as LGHDT and CDR2 as YNNKEL (reference sequence). With 3 bases clipped from V and 6 bases from J, the junction kept 2 bases outside the gene matches. In DNA form, the CDR3 reads TGTGCCAGCAGCCACCGGACTAGCAATGAGCAGTTCTTC. Its translation is CASSHRTSNEQFF.

The chain is built from TRBV5-5 and TRBJ2-2, with D tentatively TRBD2 (5 bases). The CDR3 contains 18 residues. With 6 bases removed from V and 2 bases from J, the gap between germline ends came to 23 bases. Germline CDR1 reads SGHKS; CDR2 reads YYEKEE (reference sequence). CDR3 bases: TGTGCCAGCACCGGTAGGGTGGATGGCGGGCCAAACACCGGGGAGCTGTTTTTT. It is translated as CASTGRVDGGPNTGELFF. The full variable domain, in which reference TRBV5-5 and TRBJ2-2 provide the parts outside the CDR3, is DAGVTQSPTHLIKTRGQQVTLRCSPISGHKSVSWYQQVLGQGPQFIFQYYEKEERGRGNFPDRFSARQFPNYSSELNVNALLLGDSALYLCASTGRVDGGPNTGELFFGEGSRLTVL.

This clonotype was counted ten times or more. The CDR3 loop reads CATGEGSNQPQHF. DNA for the CDR3: TGTGCCACCGGAGAGGGTAGCAATCAGCCCCAGCATTTT. J is TRBJ1-5 and V is TRBV15; the D is unclear. V was pared by 8 bases and J by 0 bases, with 8 bases between. This CDR3 has 13 amino acids. The germline V gene encodes CDR1 LNHNV and CDR2 YYDKDF (reference sequence).

This clonotype showed up many times. V is TRBV7-2 and J is TRBJ1-5, with D possibly matching TRBD1 (5 bases). Trimming took off 4 bases at V and 9 bases at J, with 7 bases between the two ends. The CDR3 consists of 11 residues. Germline assignment: CDR1 SGHTA and CDR2 FQGNSA. CDR3 amino acids: CASSSGGPQHF. The CDR3 coding sequence is TGTGCCAGCAGCTCCGGGGGGCCCCAGCATTTT.

This clonotype appeared many times. This chain uses TRBV20-1 with TRBJ2-7, with D maybe TRBD1 (6 bases). Germline V CDR1 and CDR2: DFQATT, SNEGSKA (reference sequence). The CDR3 has 14 residues. The V end was cut by 5 bases, the J end by 0 bases, with 14 bases between. CDR3 region: CSAGQGWVSYEQYF. The CDR3 nucleotides read TGCAGTGCTGGTCAGGGGTGGGTCTCCTACGAGCAGTACTTC.

The rearrangement links TRBV4-1 to TRBJ1-1; a weak D match, TRBD1 (5 bases). Germline CDR1 MGHRA, CDR2 YSYEKL. The CDR3 sequence is 15 residues long. V gave up 3 bases and J gave up 1 base, with 12 bases separating them. CDR3 in amino acids: CASSHYPQGNTEAFF. CDR3 coding DNA: TGCGCCAGCAGCCACTATCCTCAGGGGAACACTGAAGCTTTCTTT.

This clonotype was observed a handful of times. The genes are TRBV19 and TRBJ1-5, with 7 bases lining up with TRBD1. Germline CDR1 and CDR2: LNHDA and SQIVND (reference sequence). After removal of 4 bases from V and 0 bases from J, the junction contained 12 bases not matched to a gene. The CDR3 sequence is 18 residues long. The CDR3 DNA sequence: TGTGCCAGTAGTAAAGGTCGAGGACAGGCCTCTAGCAATCAGCCCCAGCATTTT. Translated: CASSKGRGQASSNQPQHF.

This clonotype was observed many times. This chain uses TRBV28 with TRBJ1-6, with 11 bases fitting TRBD1. This CDR3 is 15 amino acids long. V shed 8 bases and J 9 bases; nucleotides not matched to a gene: 9. CDR1 is MDHEN and CDR2 is SYDVKM in the germline V gene. The CDR3 DNA reads TGTGCCAGCGTAAGACCGGGGACAGGGGGTTCACCCCTCCACTTT. Protein: CASVRPGTGGSPLHF.

V is TRBV30 and J is TRBJ2-7; D unresolved. From germline, CDR1 is GTSNPN and CDR2 SVGIG (reference sequence). Trimming took off 1 base at V and 0 bases at J, with 7 bases between the two ends. The CDR3 runs 13 residues. The CDR3: CAWSEGISYEQYF. CDR3 coding DNA: TGTGCCTGGAGTGAAGGGATCTCCTACGAGCAGTACTTC.

In its sample, this clonotype was seen many times. The chain couples TRBV2 to TRBJ1-3; D is ambiguous. Trimming removed 4 bases from V and 0 bases from J, with 4 bases in between. Per the germline V gene, CDR1 is SNHLY and CDR2 is FYNNEI. There are 13 residues in the CDR3. CDR3 DNA sequence: TGTGCCAGCAGTGGTACCTCTGGAAACACCATATATTTT. Its protein product is CASSGTSGNTIYF.

This clonotype occurred a few times. The CDR3 here is CATRGTGGEKNMNTEAFF. The CDR3 nucleotides read TGTGCCACCAGGGGGACAGGGGGCGAAAAGAACATGAACACTGAAGCTTTCTTT. V usage is TRBV24-1 and J usage is TRBJ1-1, with 12 bases that match TRBD1. Losses at the gene ends were 7 bases for V and 0 bases for J; bases not matched to a gene: 11. Looked up from germline, CDR1 is KGHDR and CDR2 is SFDVKD. This CDR3 has 18 residues.

This clonotype was observed a handful of times. The J gene is TRBJ2-1, the V gene TRBV7-2; 7 nucleotides align to TRBD2. This CDR3 is built from 15 residues. The V and J ends lost 0 bases and 5 bases, in that order; junction bases with no gene match: 4. Germline-derived CDR1 and CDR2 are SGHTA and FQGNSA. In nucleotides, the CDR3 is TGTGCCAGCAGCTTAGCGAGAGCGGGGAACAATGAGCAGTTCTTC. Translating it yields CASSLARAGNNEQFF.

The chain employs TRBV19 and TRBJ2-3; the match to TRBD1 covers 10 bases. CDR3 size: 14 residues. J was trimmed by 4 bases and V by 8 bases; bases with no gene match: 6. Germline V CDR1 and CDR2: LNHDA, SQIVND (reference sequence). The CDR3 nucleotides are TGTGCCAGTGGTGAGGGACAGGGGTCAGATACGCAGTATTTT. Protein sequence: CASGEGQGSDTQYF.

This clonotype was seen more than once but under ten times. A read error may be the cause here, since a much bigger clone is one base away. The V call is TRBV28, the J call TRBJ1-1; D may be TRBD1 (5 bases). The CDR3 contains 13 residues. Germline assignment: CDR1 MDHEN and CDR2 SYDVKM. V shed 4 bases and J shed 8 bases, with 14 bases lying between them. The CDR3 nucleotides read TGTGCCAGCAGTTCTACCCGGGGGAGAGAAGCTTTCTTT. Amino acids: CASSSTRGREAFF.

The J gene is TRBJ1-5, the V gene TRBV28; 10 bases line up with TRBD1. Germline lookup yields CDR1 MDHEN and CDR2 SYDVKM. CDR3 size: 15 residues. V lost 6 bases and J lost 5; bases outside the gene matches: 7. This CDR3 is CASSIDRGLDQPQHF. DNA for the CDR3: TGTGCCAGCAGCATCGACAGGGGGCTTGATCAGCCCCAGCATTTT.

This clonotype has a count of ten or more. The chain joins TRBV27 to TRBJ2-2; D uncertain. The germline CDR1 and CDR2 sequences are MNHEY and SMNVEV (reference sequence). The CDR3 has 13 residues. Trimming left V 1 base short and J 5 bases short, with 5 bases between. CDR3 in amino acids: CASSLFATGELFF. CDR3 in DNA: TGTGCCAGCAGTTTATTTGCGACCGGGGAGCTGTTTTTT.

The table lists this clonotype with many counts. The rearrangement uses TRBV5-6 and TRBJ1-1; D uncertain. Germline CDR1 SGHDT, CDR2 YYEEEE. The CDR3 extends over 13 amino acids. Trimming took off 2 bases at V and 3 bases at J, with 8 bases between the two ends. CDR3 DNA sequence: TGTGCCAGCAGCTTTGTCGGCGACACTGAAGCTTTCTTT. This gives the protein CASSFVGDTEAFF.